These T cell receptor beta chains were read from a single sample in a study of regulatory T cells in long-lasting Graves disease. TCRdb redid the calling of the multiplex PCR reads with MiXCR, one entry per CDR3 protein. In the table there are about 290,000 distinct CDR3 sequences, around a fifth of which are singletons. Sequenced here: peripheral blood mononuclear cells (PBMCs), sampled when the disease was refractory, from a patient treated with antithyroid drugs. Every receptor here comes from a female donor with Graves disease. The CDR3 runs from the conserved cysteine through the conserved F or W. Each record gives: CDR3 DNA, CDR3 protein, clone size, V gene, D gene, J gene. A D gene is named only where the DNA matches it firmly. Some rows mark clone size as missing; the rest say once, few, many or name a class of expanded clone.

CDR3nt: TGCGCCAGCAGCTCCTTGGACAGCACATACCAAGAGACCCAGTACTTC
CDR3aa: CASSSLDSTYQETQYF
abundance: few
v_gene: TRBV4-1
d_gene: .
j_gene: TRBJ2-5

CDR3nt: TGTGCCAGCAAGTTTCAGGCGGAATTTACTGAAGCTTTCTTT
CDR3aa: CASKFQAEFTEAFF
abundance: many
v_gene: TRBV12-3/TRBV12-4
d_gene: .
j_gene: TRBJ1-1

CDR3nt: TGTGCCAGCAGCTTAGATTTTCAGGGTCTACGCCAAGGAGAGACCCAGTACTTC
CDR3aa: CASSLDFQGLRQGETQYF
abundance: many
v_gene: TRBV11-2
d_gene: .
j_gene: TRBJ2-5

CDR3nt: TGCAGTGCTCCGGCCACGGGAGGTAACACCATATATTTT
CDR3aa: CSAPATGGNTIYF
abundance: .
v_gene: TRBV20-1
d_gene: .
j_gene: TRBJ1-3

CDR3nt: TGTGCCGTCCCGCGGGGGCAACAAGAGACCCAGTACTTC
CDR3aa: CAVPRGQQETQYF
abundance: .
v_gene: TRBV24-1
d_gene: .
j_gene: TRBJ2-5

CDR3nt: TGTGCCATCAACGACAGGGTCGAGGCCTACGAGCAGTACTTC
CDR3aa: CAINDRVEAYEQYF
abundance: many
v_gene: TRBV10-3
d_gene: TRBD1
j_gene: TRBJ2-7

CDR3nt: TGTGCCAGCACAAGAGTCTGGGAGCAGTTCTTC
CDR3aa: CASTRVWEQFF
abundance: few
v_gene: TRBV2
d_gene: .
j_gene: TRBJ2-1

CDR3nt: TGCGCCAGCAGCCACGCGGGGGACAGGGACGAAAAACTGTTTTTT
CDR3aa: CASSHAGDRDEKLFF
abundance: .
v_gene: TRBV4-1
d_gene: TRBD1
j_gene: TRBJ1-4

CDR3nt: TGTGCCAGCAGCTCGTGGGGGGGGCCTAACACCGGGGAGCTGTTTTTT
CDR3aa: CASSSWGGPNTGELFF
abundance: few
v_gene: TRBV11-2
d_gene: .
j_gene: TRBJ2-2

CDR3nt: TGCAGTGCTAGTACGGGGACAGCCACCTACGAGCAGTACTTC
CDR3aa: CSASTGTATYEQYF
abundance: many
v_gene: TRBV20-1
d_gene: TRBD1
j_gene: TRBJ2-7

CDR3nt: TGCAGTGCTAGTGATACTCAGGGGTACCAGCCCCAGCATTTT
CDR3aa: CSASDTQGYQPQHF
abundance: .
v_gene: TRBV20-1
d_gene: .
j_gene: TRBJ1-5

CDR3nt: TGTGCCAGCAGTCGCCGAAGACTAGCGGGAGATATTAACAATGAGCAGTTCTTC
CDR3aa: CASSRRRLAGDINNEQFF
abundance: many
v_gene: TRBV6-1
d_gene: TRBD2
j_gene: TRBJ2-1

CDR3nt: TGCGCCAGCAGCAGCACCGGGACGGGGGATGAAAAACTGTTTTTT
CDR3aa: CASSSTGTGDEKLFF
abundance: few
v_gene: TRBV4-1
d_gene: .
j_gene: TRBJ1-4

CDR3nt: TGTGCCAGTAGTATAATAGGGGCGGACTACACCTTC
CDR3aa: CASSIIGADYTF
abundance: .
v_gene: TRBV19
d_gene: .
j_gene: TRBJ1-2

CDR3nt: TGCAGTGCAAAAGCCGGGACAGGGGGGGGATGGCCGTACGAGCAGTACTTC
CDR3aa: CSAKAGTGGGWPYEQYF
abundance: many
v_gene: TRBV20-1
d_gene: TRBD1
j_gene: TRBJ2-7

CDR3nt: TGTGCCAGCAGTGAAACCGGGACAGGGGATGAAAAACTGTTTTTT
CDR3aa: CASSETGTGDEKLFF
abundance: many
v_gene: TRBV6-1
d_gene: TRBD1
j_gene: TRBJ1-4

CDR3nt: TGTGCCTGGAGTGTTTCGGGAATACCCACGTCCGAGCAGTACTTC
CDR3aa: CAWSVSGIPTSEQYF
abundance: few
v_gene: TRBV30
d_gene: .
j_gene: TRBJ2-7

CDR3nt: TGTGCCAGCAGTGAAGAGGGTTGGGCAGAATATAATTCACCCCTCCACTTT
CDR3aa: CASSEEGWAEYNSPLHF
abundance: few
v_gene: TRBV6-1
d_gene: .
j_gene: TRBJ1-6

CDR3nt: TGTGCCAGTAGTATAGTAGGTACAGCATATAGCAATCAGCCCCAGCATTTT
CDR3aa: CASSIVGTAYSNQPQHF
abundance: few
v_gene: TRBV19
d_gene: .
j_gene: TRBJ1-5

CDR3nt: TGTGCCAGCAGCTTGAACGCAGGGGGGGTCGACGAGCAGTACTTC
CDR3aa: CASSLNAGGVDEQYF
abundance: .
v_gene: TRBV5-6
d_gene: .
j_gene: TRBJ2-7

CDR3nt: TGCGCCAGCAGCCAAGAGACGGGACCGAACACTTTCTACGAGCAGTACTTC
CDR3aa: CASSQETGPNTFYEQYF
abundance: .
v_gene: TRBV4-3
d_gene: .
j_gene: TRBJ2-7

CDR3nt: TGTGCCAGCAGCTTAGCGCAAGTGAGAGGCGCGAAACTGTTTTTT
CDR3aa: CASSLAQVRGAKLFF
abundance: many
v_gene: TRBV7-2
d_gene: .
j_gene: TRBJ1-4

CDR3nt: TGTGCCAGCAGCGAGACCCGGACAGAAGAGAACACTGAAGCTTTCTTT
CDR3aa: CASSETRTEENTEAFF
abundance: once
v_gene: TRBV7-9
d_gene: .
j_gene: TRBJ1-1

CDR3nt: TGCGCCAGCAGCCAAGAAGGCAGGACAGGAGATGGCTACACCTTC
CDR3aa: CASSQEGRTGDGYTF
abundance: .
v_gene: TRBV4-3
d_gene: TRBD1
j_gene: TRBJ1-2

CDR3nt: TGTGCCTGGAGTGTAATCCGGAGCTATGGCTACACCTTC
CDR3aa: CAWSVIRSYGYTF
abundance: few
v_gene: TRBV30
d_gene: .
j_gene: TRBJ1-2

CDR3nt: TGTGCCAGCAGTTTATCCGGTACACAGGGCTGGACTGAAGCTTTCTTT
CDR3aa: CASSLSGTQGWTEAFF
abundance: many
v_gene: TRBV28
d_gene: .
j_gene: TRBJ1-1

CDR3nt: TGTGCCAGCAGCTTAGGCAGGGGGCGCTGGGGGGAGACCCAGTACTTC
CDR3aa: CASSLGRGRWGETQYF
abundance: many
v_gene: TRBV11-2
d_gene: TRBD1
j_gene: TRBJ2-5

CDR3nt: TGTGCCAGCAGTTCCCTAAGCGGGAGGGCGGCCTACGAGCAGTACTTC
CDR3aa: CASSSLSGRAAYEQYF
abundance: many
v_gene: TRBV27
d_gene: TRBD2
j_gene: TRBJ2-7

CDR3nt: TGCAGTGCTTCCAGGGGGGACGGGCGGCGGGACGAGCAGTACTTC
CDR3aa: CSASRGDGRRDEQYF
abundance: .
v_gene: TRBV20-1
d_gene: .
j_gene: TRBJ2-7

CDR3nt: TGTGCCAGTAACTGGAAAGGGAACACCGGGGAGCTGTTTTTT
CDR3aa: CASNWKGNTGELFF
abundance: few
v_gene: TRBV19
d_gene: .
j_gene: TRBJ2-2

CDR3nt: TGCGCCAGCAGCTTCTCCACGGAGGGTTTCTCTGGGGCCAACGTCCTGACTTTC
CDR3aa: CASSFSTEGFSGANVLTF
abundance: .
v_gene: TRBV5-1
d_gene: .
j_gene: TRBJ2-6

CDR3nt: TGCAGTGCCAACACAGCGGGCCAAGAGACCCAGTACTTC
CDR3aa: CSANTAGQETQYF
abundance: many
v_gene: TRBV20-1
d_gene: .
j_gene: TRBJ2-5

CDR3nt: TGTGCCAGCAGCCAAGGGACGGCACCACCTGAAAAACTGTTTTTT
CDR3aa: CASSQGTAPPEKLFF
abundance: many
v_gene: TRBV3-1
d_gene: .
j_gene: TRBJ1-4

CDR3nt: TGTGCCAGCAGCCCTTCAAACAACTGGGATCAGCCCCAGCATTTT
CDR3aa: CASSPSNNWDQPQHF
abundance: few
v_gene: TRBV12-3/TRBV12-4
d_gene: .
j_gene: TRBJ1-5

CDR3nt: TGTGCCAGCAGCCGGGGTTCTGGGACAGGGGACAATGAGCAGTTCTTC
CDR3aa: CASSRGSGTGDNEQFF
abundance: few
v_gene: TRBV7-2
d_gene: TRBD1
j_gene: TRBJ2-1

CDR3nt: TGTGCCAGCAGCCAAGGGTCAATCGAAGGGTACGAGCAGTACTTC
CDR3aa: CASSQGSIEGYEQYF
abundance: .
v_gene: TRBV3-1
d_gene: .
j_gene: TRBJ2-7

CDR3nt: TGCAGTGCTAGTACAGGGGCTGTTAATGGCTACACCTTC
CDR3aa: CSASTGAVNGYTF
abundance: many
v_gene: TRBV20-1
d_gene: TRBD1
j_gene: TRBJ1-2

CDR3nt: TGTGCCAGCAGGGTGGCATCTAGCAATCAGCCCCAGCATTTT
CDR3aa: CASRVASSNQPQHF
abundance: many
v_gene: TRBV2
d_gene: .
j_gene: TRBJ1-5

CDR3nt: TGTGCCTGGACTTCACTAGCGGGAGTGGGCGAGCAGTTCTTC
CDR3aa: CAWTSLAGVGEQFF
abundance: .
v_gene: TRBV30
d_gene: TRBD2
j_gene: TRBJ2-1

CDR3nt: TGTGCCAGCAGTTTATCGGAGGTGTCCCCGAACACTGAAGCTTTCTTT
CDR3aa: CASSLSEVSPNTEAFF
abundance: many
v_gene: TRBV28
d_gene: .
j_gene: TRBJ1-1

CDR3nt: TGTGCCAGCAGTCCTCGGACAGGGGAAATGTCGCGTCGTGGCTACACCTTC
CDR3aa: CASSPRTGEMSRRGYTF
abundance: many
v_gene: TRBV27
d_gene: TRBD1
j_gene: TRBJ1-2

CDR3nt: TGTGCCAGCAGTGATCTCGGACAGGGGAGCAATCAGCCCCAGCATTTT
CDR3aa: CASSDLGQGSNQPQHF
abundance: .
v_gene: TRBV6-1
d_gene: TRBD1
j_gene: TRBJ1-5

CDR3nt: TGCGCCAGCAGCTTGGGCAGGCTGCAAGAGACCCAGTACTTC
CDR3aa: CASSLGRLQETQYF
abundance: .
v_gene: TRBV5-1
d_gene: .
j_gene: TRBJ2-5

CDR3nt: TGTGCCAGCAGTGCCGACAGGGGGTTGTACTATGGCTACACCTTC
CDR3aa: CASSADRGLYYGYTF
abundance: many
v_gene: TRBV28
d_gene: TRBD1
j_gene: TRBJ1-2

CDR3nt: TGTGCCAGCAGCTTCGGACAGGGGGCTCAGGACGAGCAGTACTTC
CDR3aa: CASSFGQGAQDEQYF
abundance: many
v_gene: TRBV11-2
d_gene: TRBD1
j_gene: TRBJ2-7

CDR3nt: TGTGCCAGCAGTTTACGGTTCTACGAGCAGTACTTC
CDR3aa: CASSLRFYEQYF
abundance: many
v_gene: TRBV28
d_gene: .
j_gene: TRBJ2-7

CDR3nt: TGTGCCAGCAGAGGCGGGGAATGGTCCGGGGAGCTGTTTTTT
CDR3aa: CASRGGEWSGELFF
abundance: .
v_gene: TRBV7-8
d_gene: .
j_gene: TRBJ2-2

CDR3nt: TGCGCCAGCAGCTTGTGGGGGAACTTCGACTACTATGGCTACACCTTC
CDR3aa: CASSLWGNFDYYGYTF
abundance: .
v_gene: TRBV5-1
d_gene: .
j_gene: TRBJ1-2

CDR3nt: TGTGCCAGCAGTTCCGGGGGACAGGGGATGAACACTGAAGCTTTCTTT
CDR3aa: CASSSGGQGMNTEAFF
abundance: many
v_gene: TRBV28
d_gene: TRBD1
j_gene: TRBJ1-1

CDR3nt: TGTGCCAGCAGTTCCCCTCGGGACAGGGAAAACTATAGCAATCAGCCCCAGCATTTT
CDR3aa: CASSSPRDRENYSNQPQHF
abundance: .
v_gene: TRBV6-1
d_gene: TRBD1
j_gene: TRBJ1-5

CDR3nt: TGTGCCAGCAGCTTAGCGCTGGGGCATTCGAACGGCTACACCTTC
CDR3aa: CASSLALGHSNGYTF
abundance: .
v_gene: TRBV7-2
d_gene: .
j_gene: TRBJ1-2

CDR3nt: TGTGCCAGCAGCTTATTGTCTGGCGGGAGACACGGGGAGCTGTTTTTT
CDR3aa: CASSLLSGGRHGELFF
abundance: many
v_gene: TRBV7-9
d_gene: TRBD2
j_gene: TRBJ2-2

CDR3nt: TGTGCCAGCAGCTTAGCGGGAGACCCCCAAGAGACCCAGTACTTC
CDR3aa: CASSLAGDPQETQYF
abundance: .
v_gene: TRBV7-2
d_gene: .
j_gene: TRBJ2-5

CDR3nt: TGTGCCAGCAGCGCGGTCCCCGCGAACACCGGGGAGCTGTTTTTT
CDR3aa: CASSAVPANTGELFF
abundance: many
v_gene: TRBV11-2
d_gene: .
j_gene: TRBJ2-2

CDR3nt: TGTGCCAGCGGCCCGGGTGGGGAGCAGCCCCAGCATTTT
CDR3aa: CASGPGGEQPQHF
abundance: few
v_gene: TRBV28
d_gene: .
j_gene: TRBJ1-5

CDR3nt: TGTGCCAGCAGTTTGGGTAGGGGGCATCAGCCCCAGCATTTT
CDR3aa: CASSLGRGHQPQHF
abundance: many
v_gene: TRBV28
d_gene: TRBD1
j_gene: TRBJ1-5

CDR3nt: TGTGCCTCCACGAGCCAGTACAGAGCTTTCTTT
CDR3aa: CASTSQYRAFF
abundance: many
v_gene: TRBV6-1
d_gene: .
j_gene: TRBJ1-1

CDR3nt: TGTGCCAGCAGCTGGGCCGGGACAGGGTTCGAGCAGTACTTC
CDR3aa: CASSWAGTGFEQYF
abundance: .
v_gene: TRBV9
d_gene: TRBD1
j_gene: TRBJ2-7

CDR3nt: TGTGCCAGCAGTTTATCAGTAACCCAGATCGAAACTGAAGCTTTCTTT
CDR3aa: CASSLSVTQIETEAFF
abundance: many
v_gene: TRBV12-3/TRBV12-4
d_gene: .
j_gene: TRBJ1-1

CDR3nt: TGTGCCTGGAGTGTCCCAGGGGGAAACACTGAAGCTTTCTTT
CDR3aa: CAWSVPGGNTEAFF
abundance: few
v_gene: TRBV30
d_gene: TRBD1
j_gene: TRBJ1-1